The clone carrying this T cell receptor beta chain appeared a few times. Its antigen remains unknown. The assay, immunoSEQ v3.0, was run at survey level. The method was immunoSEQ multiplex PCR; TCRdb's version includes in-frame clones alone and lacks a portion of them. The sample holds about 11,000 clones, about 88% seen once. These data come from a study of long-term antiretroviral therapy in people with HIV. CDR1 and CDR2 (germline): MDHEN, SYDVKM. The CDR3 is 11 amino acids. Between the trimmed V and J ends, which lost 5 bases and 3 bases, there was a span of 5 bases. Findings and caveats of the study: Clones showing expansion before ART dominated the repertoire at all time points.

The chain couples TRBV28 to TRBJ2-7; D is undetermined. The origin of this receptor is a man aged 45-65 years with HIV. The material was unsorted PBMCs, obtained roughly 7.3 years after starting antiretroviral therapy. CDR3 loop: CASSTYYEQYF. CDR3 DNA: TGTGCCAGCAGTACATACTACGAGCAGTACTTC.